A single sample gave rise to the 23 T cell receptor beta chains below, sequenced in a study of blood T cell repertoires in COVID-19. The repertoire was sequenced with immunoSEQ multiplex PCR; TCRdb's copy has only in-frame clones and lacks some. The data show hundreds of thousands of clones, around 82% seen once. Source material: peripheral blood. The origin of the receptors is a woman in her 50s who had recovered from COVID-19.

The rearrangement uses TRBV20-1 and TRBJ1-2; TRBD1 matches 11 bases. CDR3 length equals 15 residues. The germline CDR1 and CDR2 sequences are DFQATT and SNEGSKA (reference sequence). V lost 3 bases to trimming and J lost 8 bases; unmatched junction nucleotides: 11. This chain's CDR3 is CSASLPGTGGMGYTF. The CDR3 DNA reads TGCAGTGCTAGTTTACCCGGGACAGGGGGGATGGGCTACACCTTC.

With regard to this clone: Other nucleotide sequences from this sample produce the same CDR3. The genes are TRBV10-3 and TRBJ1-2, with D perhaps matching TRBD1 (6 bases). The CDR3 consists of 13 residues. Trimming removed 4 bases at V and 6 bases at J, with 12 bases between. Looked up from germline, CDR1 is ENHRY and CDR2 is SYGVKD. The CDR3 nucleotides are TGTGCCATCAGTGGTTCAGGGGAACATGGCTACACCTTC. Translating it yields CAISGSGEHGYTF.

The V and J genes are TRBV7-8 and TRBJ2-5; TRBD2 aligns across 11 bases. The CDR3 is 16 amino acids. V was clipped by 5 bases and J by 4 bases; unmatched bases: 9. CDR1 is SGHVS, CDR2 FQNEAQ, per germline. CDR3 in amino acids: CASSIRTSGPGETQYF. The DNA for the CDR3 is TGTGCCAGCAGCATCCGGACTAGCGGGCCGGGAGAGACCCAGTACTTC.

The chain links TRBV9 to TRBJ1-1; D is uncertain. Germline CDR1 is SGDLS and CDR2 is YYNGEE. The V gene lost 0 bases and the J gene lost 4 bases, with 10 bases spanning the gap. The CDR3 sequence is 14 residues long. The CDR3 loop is CASSVVGLGTEAFF. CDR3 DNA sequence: TGTGCCAGCAGCGTAGTCGGGTTGGGCACTGAAGCTTTCTTT.

DNA for the CDR3: TGTGCCAGCAGCTTAAACGGCGGGAGAGAGACCCAGTACTTC. This translates into CASSLNGGRETQYF. This sequence joins TRBV7-2 and TRBJ2-5; TRBD2 aligns across 7 bases. The CDR3 sequence is 14 residues long. Losses at the gene ends were 2 bases for V and 4 bases for J; bases not matched to a gene: 4. The germline CDR1 and CDR2 sequences are SGHTA and FQGNSA.

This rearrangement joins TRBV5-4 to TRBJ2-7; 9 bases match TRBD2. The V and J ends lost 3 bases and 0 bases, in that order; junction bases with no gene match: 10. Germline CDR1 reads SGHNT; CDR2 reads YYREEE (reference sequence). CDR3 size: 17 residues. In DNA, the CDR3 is TGTGCCAGCAGCTCGGGACTAGCAGAGGTAGGCTCCTACGAGCAGTACTTC. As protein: CASSSGLAEVGSYEQYF. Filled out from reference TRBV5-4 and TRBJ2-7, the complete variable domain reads ETGVTQSPTHLIKTRGQQVTLRCSSQSGHNTVSWYQQALGQGPQFIFQYYREEENGRGNFPPRFSGLQFPNYSSELNVNALELDDSALYLCASSSGLAEVGSYEQYFGPGTRLTVT.

The CDR3 protein is CALEVSADYNEQFF. The CDR3 coding sequence is TGTGCGCTGGAGGTATCGGCGGATTACAATGAGCAGTTCTTC. This chain links TRBV30 with TRBJ2-1; a weak D match, TRBD2 (5 bases). This CDR3 comprises 14 residues. Germline V CDR1 and CDR2: GTSNPN, SVGIG (reference sequence).

The DNA of the CDR3 is TGTGCCAGCAGCTTAATCCCTAGCGGGACCTACGAGCAGTACTTC. Protein sequence: CASSLIPSGTYEQYF. The chain combines TRBV7-3 with TRBJ2-7, with TRBD2 identical over 9 bases. The CDR3 spans 15 residues. Germline CDR1 SGHTA, CDR2 FQGTGA. With 1 base clipped from V and 2 bases from J, the junction kept 3 bases outside the gene matches.

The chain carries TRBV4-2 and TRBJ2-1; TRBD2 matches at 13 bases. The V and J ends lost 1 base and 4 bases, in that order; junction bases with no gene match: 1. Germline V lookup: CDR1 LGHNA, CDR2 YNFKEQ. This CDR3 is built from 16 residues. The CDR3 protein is CASSQVLAGGYNEQFF. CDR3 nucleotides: TGTGCCAGCAGCCAAGTACTAGCGGGAGGGTACAATGAGCAGTTCTTC.

CDR3 in DNA: TGTGCCAGCAGTTACTCGACATTCGGCCGACAGGGTCTTGTCTCTGGGTACGAGCAGTACTTC. It translates to CASSYSTFGRQGLVSGYEQYF. The chain joins TRBV6-8 to TRBJ2-7, with 7 bases that match TRBD1. V shed 0 bases and J 4 bases; nucleotides not matched to a gene: 24. Germline CDR1 and CDR2: MNHGY and SAAAGT. This CDR3 comprises 21 residues.

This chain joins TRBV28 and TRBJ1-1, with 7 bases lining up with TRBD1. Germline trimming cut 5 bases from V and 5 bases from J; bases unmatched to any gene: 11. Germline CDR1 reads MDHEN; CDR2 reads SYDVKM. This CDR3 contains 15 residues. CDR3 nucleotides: TGTGCCAGCAGTCAAAACAGGGGACGTTCGACTGAAGCTTTCTTT. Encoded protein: CASSQNRGRSTEAFF. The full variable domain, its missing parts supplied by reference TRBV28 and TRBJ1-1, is DVKVTQSSRYLVKRTGEKVFLECVQDMDHENMFWYRQDPGLGLRLIYFSYDVKMKEKGDIPEGYSVSREKKERFSLILESASTNQTSMYLCASSQNRGRSTEAFFGQGTRLTVV.

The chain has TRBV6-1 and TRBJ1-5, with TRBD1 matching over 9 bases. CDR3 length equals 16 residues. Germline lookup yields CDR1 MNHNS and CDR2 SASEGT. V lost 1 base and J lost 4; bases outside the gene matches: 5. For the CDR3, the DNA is TGTGCCAGCAGTGAAGTCGTACAGGGGGCTAATCAGCCCCAGCATTTT. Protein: CASSEVVQGANQPQHF.

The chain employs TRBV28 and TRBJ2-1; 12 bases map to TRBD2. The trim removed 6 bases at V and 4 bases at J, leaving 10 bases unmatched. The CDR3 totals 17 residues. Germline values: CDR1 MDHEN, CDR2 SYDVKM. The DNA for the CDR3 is TGTGCCAGCAGCGGGACTAGCGGGCCCACGGCATACAATGAGCAGTTCTTC. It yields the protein CASSGTSGPTAYNEQFF.

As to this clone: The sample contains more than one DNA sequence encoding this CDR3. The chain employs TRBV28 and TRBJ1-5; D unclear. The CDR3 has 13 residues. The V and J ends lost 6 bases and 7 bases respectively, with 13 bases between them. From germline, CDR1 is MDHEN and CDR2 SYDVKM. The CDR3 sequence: CASSSLVSQPQHF. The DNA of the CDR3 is TGTGCCAGCAGCTCCCTAGTGAGCCAGCCCCAGCATTTT.

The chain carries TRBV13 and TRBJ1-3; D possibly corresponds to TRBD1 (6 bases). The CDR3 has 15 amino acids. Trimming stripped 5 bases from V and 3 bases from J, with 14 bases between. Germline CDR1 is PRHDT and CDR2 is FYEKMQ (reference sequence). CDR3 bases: TGTGCCAGCAGCCGCCGGGGGGCGGTTGGAAACACCATATATTTT. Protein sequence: CASSRRGAVGNTIYF.

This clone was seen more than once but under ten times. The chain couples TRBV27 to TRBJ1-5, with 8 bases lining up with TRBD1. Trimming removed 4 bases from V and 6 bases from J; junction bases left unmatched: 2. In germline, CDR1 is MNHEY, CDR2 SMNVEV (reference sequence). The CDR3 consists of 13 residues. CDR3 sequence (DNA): TGTGCCAGCAGTTACAGGGGGGGTCAGCCCCAGCATTTT. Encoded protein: CASSYRGGQPQHF.

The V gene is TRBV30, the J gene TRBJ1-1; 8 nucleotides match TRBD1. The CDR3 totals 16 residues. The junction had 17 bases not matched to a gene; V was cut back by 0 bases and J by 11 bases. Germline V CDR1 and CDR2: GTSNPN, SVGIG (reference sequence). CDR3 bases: TGTGCCTGGAGTGTGGGGGGGTCAGGGGGCCTTTCCAGGGCTTTCTTT. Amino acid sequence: CAWSVGGSGGLSRAFF.

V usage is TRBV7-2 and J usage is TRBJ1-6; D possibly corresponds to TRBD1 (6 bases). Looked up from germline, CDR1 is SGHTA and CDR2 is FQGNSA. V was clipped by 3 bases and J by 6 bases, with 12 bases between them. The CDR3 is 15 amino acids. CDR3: CASSLGAASNSPLHF. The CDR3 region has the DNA TGTGCCAGCAGCTTGGGGGCAGCTTCTAATTCACCCCTCCACTTT.

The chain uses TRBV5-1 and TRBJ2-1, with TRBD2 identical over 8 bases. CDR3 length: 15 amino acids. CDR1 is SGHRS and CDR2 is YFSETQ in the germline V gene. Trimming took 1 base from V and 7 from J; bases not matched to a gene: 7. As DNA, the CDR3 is TGCGCCAGCAGCTTGTCGGGGGGGTCTTGGAATGAGCAGTTCTTC. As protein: CASSLSGGSWNEQFF.

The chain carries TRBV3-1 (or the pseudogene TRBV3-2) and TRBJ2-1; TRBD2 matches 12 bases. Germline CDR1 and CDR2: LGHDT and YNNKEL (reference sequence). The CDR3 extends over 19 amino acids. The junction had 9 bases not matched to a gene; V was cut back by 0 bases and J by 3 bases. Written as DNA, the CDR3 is TGTGCCAGCAGCCAAGATAGACGGACTAGCGGGACCGACTACAATGAGCAGTTCTTC. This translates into CASSQDRRTSGTDYNEQFF.

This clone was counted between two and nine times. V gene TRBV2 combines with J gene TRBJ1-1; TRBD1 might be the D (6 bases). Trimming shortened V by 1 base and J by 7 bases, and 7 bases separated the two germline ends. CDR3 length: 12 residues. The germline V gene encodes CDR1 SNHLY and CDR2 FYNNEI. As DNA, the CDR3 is TGTGCCAGCAGTGAAGAGGGGGTTGAAGCTTTCTTT. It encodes CASSEEGVEAFF.

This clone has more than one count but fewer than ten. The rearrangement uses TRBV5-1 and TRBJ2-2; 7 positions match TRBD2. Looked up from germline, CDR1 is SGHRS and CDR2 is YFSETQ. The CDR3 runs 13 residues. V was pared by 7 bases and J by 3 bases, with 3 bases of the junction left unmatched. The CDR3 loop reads CASRLADTGELFF. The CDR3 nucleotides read TGCGCCAGCCGGCTAGCGGACACCGGGGAGCTGTTTTTT.

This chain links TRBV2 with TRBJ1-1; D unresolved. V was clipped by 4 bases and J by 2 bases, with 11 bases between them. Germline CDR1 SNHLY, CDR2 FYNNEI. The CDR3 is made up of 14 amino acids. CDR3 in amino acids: CASSGYITNTEAFF. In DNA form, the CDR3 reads TGTGCCAGCAGTGGATACATCACCAACACTGAAGCTTTCTTT.